This section outlines one TCR beta chain sequence together with its context. The authors sequenced TCR beta from blood CD8+ and CD4+ T cells. In contrast to the negatively isolated CD8+ and CD4+ T cells, TEMRA cells were FACS-enriched. This sample was taken from a study of CD8 T cells in Susac syndrome. Across the study: Among sequenced Susac syndrome patients, about 6 had active disease and under ten were in remission.

CDR1 is DFQATT and CDR2 is SNEGSKA in the germline V gene (reference sequence). Trimming left V 5 bases short and J 2 bases short, with 6 bases between. The CDR3 extends over 11 amino acids. Random-hexamer reverse transcription was applied to roughly 0.5 to 1 ug RNA. An immunoSEQ multiplex PCR amplified TCR beta CDR3 over 54 Vbeta and 13 Jbeta. A single record per CDR3 protein comes from TCRdb applying MiXCR to the immunoSEQ multiplex PCR reads. This sample has roughly 250,000 distinct CDR3 sequences; less than 96% occur once, and the top ten carry approximately 0.094%. This TCR came from a human donor with Susac syndrome. The specimen sequenced was CD4+ T cells from PBMCs. This sequence joins TRBV20-1 and TRBJ2-5; no clear D gene. The CDR3 nucleotides read TGCAGTGCTCAGAAACAAGAGACCCAGTACTTC. This encodes CSAQKQETQYF.